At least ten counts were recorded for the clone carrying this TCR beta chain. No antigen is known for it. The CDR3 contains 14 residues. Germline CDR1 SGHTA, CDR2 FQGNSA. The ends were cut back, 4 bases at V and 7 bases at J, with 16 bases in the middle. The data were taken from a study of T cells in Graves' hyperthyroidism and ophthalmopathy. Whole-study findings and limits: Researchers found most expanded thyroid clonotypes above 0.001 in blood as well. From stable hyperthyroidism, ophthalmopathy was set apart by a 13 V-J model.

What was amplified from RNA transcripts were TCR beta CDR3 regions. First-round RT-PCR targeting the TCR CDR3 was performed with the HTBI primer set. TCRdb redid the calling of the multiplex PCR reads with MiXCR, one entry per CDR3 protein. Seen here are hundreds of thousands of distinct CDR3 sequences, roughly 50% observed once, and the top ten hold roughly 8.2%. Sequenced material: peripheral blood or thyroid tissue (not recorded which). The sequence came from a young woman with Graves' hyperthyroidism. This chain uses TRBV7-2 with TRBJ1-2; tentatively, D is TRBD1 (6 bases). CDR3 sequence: CASSSSTGNPGYTF. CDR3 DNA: TGTGCCAGCAGCTCCTCGACAGGAAACCCTGGCTACACCTTC.